The rows below give T cell receptor beta chains drawn from one sample of a study of T cell repertoires in cytomegalovirus infection. Using its own MiXCR run on the reads, TCRdb lists one record per CDR3 protein. The sample lists roughly 130,000 distinct CDR3 sequences, 7% to 10% occurring once. Sequencing was done on a sample of PBMCs. These receptor sequences come from a human donor in good health (CMV status not recorded). Some clones in this sample may be carry-over from other donors' samples. The CDR3 runs from the conserved cysteine through the conserved F or W. Fields, in order: clone size, V gene, D gene, J gene, CDR3 protein, CDR3 DNA. The D gene is left open where the match is weak. Clone size is not always given. Where it is, it says once, few, many or a class for expanded clones.

abundance: many; v_gene: TRBV7-8; d_gene: .; j_gene: TRBJ1-5; CDR3aa: CASSSLWGLNQPQHF; CDR3nt: TGTGCCAGCAGCTCGTTGTGGGGGCTCAATCAGCCCCAGCATTTT
abundance: once; v_gene: TRBV11-1; d_gene: .; j_gene: TRBJ1-1; CDR3aa: CASSPPRVNTEAFF; CDR3nt: TGTGCCAGCAGCCCTCCGCGCGTGAACACTGAAGCTTTCTTT
abundance: few; v_gene: TRBV7-9; d_gene: .; j_gene: TRBJ2-7; CDR3aa: CASSLALDEQYF; CDR3nt: TGTGCCAGCAGCTTAGCGCTGGACGAGCAGTACTTC
abundance: .; v_gene: TRBV20-1; d_gene: TRBD1; j_gene: TRBJ2-3; CDR3aa: CSAKGNRGPTRLTDTQYF; CDR3nt: TGCAGTGCCAAAGGGAACAGGGGCCCCACAAGACTCACAGATACGCAGTATTTT
abundance: many; v_gene: TRBV6-5; d_gene: TRBD2; j_gene: TRBJ2-2; CDR3aa: CASSLMGGGTGGELFF; CDR3nt: TGTGCCAGCAGCCTCATGGGCGGGGGGACCGGCGGGGAGCTGTTTTTT
abundance: .; v_gene: TRBV5-1; d_gene: .; j_gene: TRBJ2-7; CDR3aa: CASSPGQRQQYF; CDR3nt: TGCGCCAGCAGCCCTGGACAACGACAGCAGTACTTC
abundance: .; v_gene: TRBV5-1; d_gene: .; j_gene: TRBJ2-5; CDR3aa: CASSLGGSGSKETQYF; CDR3nt: TGCGCCAGCAGCTTGGGGGGTAGCGGCTCGAAAGAGACCCAGTACTTC
abundance: .; v_gene: TRBV10-2; d_gene: .; j_gene: TRBJ2-7; CDR3aa: CASAPVRVHEQYF; CDR3nt: TGCGCCAGCGCGCCGGTTAGGGTTCACGAGCAGTACTTC
abundance: many; v_gene: TRBV10-3; d_gene: .; j_gene: TRBJ1-1; CDR3aa: CAISESLGLTEAFF; CDR3nt: TGTGCCATCAGTGAGTCCCTTGGGCTCACTGAAGCTTTCTTT
abundance: many; v_gene: TRBV29-1; d_gene: TRBD1; j_gene: TRBJ2-5; CDR3aa: CSVEVADRAETQYF; CDR3nt: TGCAGCGTTGAAGTCGCTGACAGGGCGGAGACCCAGTACTTC
abundance: many; v_gene: TRBV7-9; d_gene: .; j_gene: TRBJ1-2; CDR3aa: CASSPKTAPNYGYTF; CDR3nt: TGTGCCAGCAGCCCCAAGACAGCCCCTAACTATGGCTACACCTTC
abundance: many; v_gene: TRBV12-3/TRBV12-4; d_gene: TRBD2; j_gene: TRBJ2-7; CDR3aa: CASSRGGSYSYEQYF; CDR3nt: TGTGCCAGCAGCCGGGGGGGCTCTTACTCCTACGAGCAGTACTTC
abundance: many; v_gene: TRBV7-8; d_gene: .; j_gene: TRBJ2-5; CDR3aa: CASSFQWREQPETQYF; CDR3nt: TGTGCCAGCAGCTTTCAGTGGCGGGAACAACCAGAGACCCAGTACTTC
abundance: many; v_gene: TRBV20-1; d_gene: .; j_gene: TRBJ2-3; CDR3aa: CSALSQLYTDTQYF; CDR3nt: TGCAGTGCCCTGTCACAGCTATACACAGATACGCAGTATTTT
abundance: many; v_gene: TRBV7-2; d_gene: TRBD2; j_gene: TRBJ2-3; CDR3aa: CASSRTSGLTDTQYF; CDR3nt: TGTGCCAGCAGCCGGACTAGCGGGCTCACAGATACGCAGTATTTT